This T cell receptor (beta chain) comes out of a study of molecular identifiers for immune sequencing clone quantification. This CDR3 region has 15 residues. Germline V gene sequence: CDR1 SEHNR, CDR2 FQNEAQ (reference sequence). Trimming left V 5 bases short and J 0 bases short, with 12 bases between. Regarding this clonotype: What it recognizes is unknown.

Libraries of naive CD8 cells were prepared from 20,000 to 1,000,000 sorted cells using 10%, 30% or 50% RNA. Researchers sorted naive CD8 T cells as cells that were CD8+CD4-CCR7+CD45RA+. MiXCR, run by TCRdb on the PCR reads, gives a single entry per CDR3 protein. The sample includes fewer than 350,000 distinct CDR3 sequences, roughly a quarter of them seen just once. Study-level findings and limits: Underestimation of highly expanded clone sizes could arise where identical TCR molecules share a barcode.

This sequence joins TRBV7-9 and TRBJ2-3; D is tentatively TRBD1 or TRBD2 (5 bases each). Source material: naive CD8+ T cells from blood, with Jurkat cell RNA spiked in. As to subset: FACS-sorted CD8+CD4-CCR7+CD45RA+ naive T cells. The clonotype comes from a human donor in good health. Some libraries in this study had Jurkat cell RNA spiked in. The CDR3 bases are TGTGCCAGCAGCACCCCGGGACCTAGCACAGATACGCAGTATTTT. Amino acid sequence: CASSTPGPSTDTQYF.